This T cell receptor beta chain was documented in a study of T cell responses to AZD1222 COVID-19 vaccine. Looking at the study overall: Analysis merged second doses at about 4 or about 12 weeks.

This clone was detected a few times. Its antigen is currently unknown. Germline loops: CDR1 MDHEN, CDR2 SYDVKM. CDR3 size: 14 residues. Germline trimming cut 5 bases from V and 2 bases from J; bases unmatched to any gene: 5. The study's findings and limits: At baseline, seropositivity was found in only a handful of AZD1222 recipients. Within unmutated variant regions lay the reported targets of nearly half of spike-specific TCRs. Sampling captured repertoires only after the peak T cell response.

Some clones are missing from TCRdb's copy, which holds only in-frame ones; the method was immunoSEQ multiplex PCR. The data show 90,000 to 120,000 clones, roughly nine tenths seen once. The sequenced sample was peripheral blood, obtained on day 0 of AZD1222 vaccination. The chain recombines TRBV28 with TRBJ2-7; 8 bases map to TRBD2. The TCR comes from an adult in good health. The CDR3 DNA follows: TGTGCCAGCAGTAACAGCGGGAGTACCTACGAGCAGTACTTC. This encodes CASSNSGSTYEQYF.